This entry lists 29 T cell receptor beta chains sequenced from one sample in a study of T-cell reconstitution after alpha-beta-depleted transplantation in children. Unique molecular identifiers were incorporated during preparation of the TCRbeta library. TCRdb recomputed calls from the PCR reads with MiXCR, one row per CDR3 protein. The data show fewer than 500,000 distinct CDR3 sequences, with about 40% seen just once and approximately 30% held by the top ten. This material consisted of PBMCs, taken before TCRalphabeta/CD19-depleted stem cell transplant. The receptors shown here come from a girl aged 2 to 10 with aplastic anemia, due to receive a stem cell transplant.

In DNA form, the CDR3 reads TGTGCCAGCAGCGTGAGGACTAGCAATTCTAAGCAGTTCTTC. Its translation: CASSVRTSNSKQFF. This rearrangement joins TRBV9 to TRBJ2-1; TRBD2 matches 8 bases. The junction had 9 bases not matched to a gene; V was cut back by 2 bases and J by 11 bases. This CDR3 contains 14 residues. Germline CDR1 reads SGDLS; CDR2 reads YYNGEE.

This clonotype was detected many times. CDR3 bases: TGTGCCAGCAGTTGGGGACAGGGGGCTGGCTACACCTTC. This sequence encodes CASSWGQGAGYTF. This rearrangement joins TRBV7-2 to TRBJ1-2, with TRBD1 identical over 12 bases. The CDR3 is 13 residues long. The germline gives CDR1 SGHTA, CDR2 FQGNSA. J lost 7 bases, V lost 6 bases, and 3 bases had no gene match.

Concerning this clonotype: This may come from a read error, since a much larger clone is one base off. V and J are TRBV12-3 or TRBV12-4 and TRBJ2-7; TRBD2 matches at 10 bases. CDR3 size: 16 residues. The junction had 13 bases not matched to a gene; V was cut back by 8 bases and J by 3 bases. The CDR3 DNA follows: TGTGCCAGCCGTCCGGGGGTAGCGGGAGGAAACTACGAGCAGTACTTC. Its translation: CASRPGVAGGNYEQYF.

The chain recombines TRBV20-1 with TRBJ1-6; tentative D call: TRBD1 (5 bases). This CDR3 has 16 amino acids. Germline-derived CDR1 and CDR2 are DFQATT and SNEGSKA (reference sequence). V was clipped by 5 bases and J by 7 bases, with 21 bases between them. The CDR3 region has the DNA TGCAGTGCTGTCGGACCGAAGGGGCCGTCGAATTCACCCCTCCACTTT. Translating gives CSAVGPKGPSNSPLHF.

Ten or more counts support this clonotype. The chain combines TRBV7-9 with TRBJ2-7; 9 bases line up with TRBD1. The junction had 11 bases not matched to a gene; V was cut back by 5 bases and J by 6 bases. Per germline, CDR1 SEHNR and CDR2 FQNEAQ (reference sequence). The CDR3 length is 15 residues. The CDR3 region has the DNA TGTGCCAGCAGCGAACGGGACAGGGACAATGGCGAGCAGTACTTC. Translated, it gives CASSERDRDNGEQYF.

The J gene is TRBJ2-1, the V gene TRBV10-1; D is possibly TRBD2 (5 bases). V lost 5 bases and J lost 8, with 16 bases in between. Per germline, CDR1 WNHNN and CDR2 SYGVQD (reference sequence). This CDR3 has 14 residues. DNA of the CDR3: TGCGCCAGCAGTTTTTCGGGAATATTGGATGAGCAGTTCTTC. It yields the protein CASSFSGILDEQFF.

This clonotype came up a few times. The V call is TRBV29-1, the J call TRBJ2-7, with D perhaps matching TRBD2 (6 bases). CDR3 size: 12 residues. Trimming took 1 base from V and 6 from J, leaving 10 bases between them. From germline, CDR1 is SQVTM and CDR2 ANQGSEA. CDR3 amino acids: CSVEVAGTEQYF. CDR3 coding DNA: TGCAGCGTTGAAGTGGCGGGAACCGAGCAGTACTTC.

This clonotype was recorded only once. The chain uses TRBV5-1 and TRBJ2-7; 11 bases are a match to TRBD2. The ends lost 4 bases at V and 2 bases at J; junction bases unmatched: 11. The V gene's germline CDR1 is SGHRS and CDR2 YFSETQ. The CDR3 totals 17 residues. The CDR3 DNA is TGCGCCAGCAGCCCCAGGACTAGCGGGTTTGAACCCTACGAGCAGTACTTC. This gives the protein CASSPRTSGFEPYEQYF.

This chain joins TRBV19 and TRBJ2-1; TRBD2 aligns across 8 bases. There are 13 residues in the CDR3. V shed 5 bases and J 8 bases; nucleotides not matched to a gene: 5. Germline CDR1 is LNHDA and CDR2 is SQIVND (reference sequence). CDR3 DNA: TGTGCCAGTAGTGGGGGACTAGACCATGAGCAGTTCTTC. The encoded protein is CASSGGLDHEQFF.

V usage is TRBV20-1 and J usage is TRBJ2-1, with 9 bases aligning to TRBD1. Germline V gene data show CDR1 as DFQATT and CDR2 as SNEGSKA (reference sequence). The CDR3 runs 16 residues. Germline trimming cut 3 bases from V and 3 bases from J; bases unmatched to any gene: 9. The CDR3 sequence: CSARPPPGQGYNEQFF. The CDR3 region has the DNA TGCAGTGCTAGGCCACCGCCGGGACAGGGCTACAATGAGCAGTTCTTC.

This clonotype was seen only a few times. CDR3: CASSTLDGYTF. The CDR3, as DNA: TGTGCCAGCAGCACCCTCGATGGCTACACCTTC. The chain has TRBV7-9 and TRBJ1-2; the D is unclear. V was clipped by 5 bases and J by 6 bases, with 7 bases between them. The CDR3 is 11 amino acids. Germline CDR1 reads SEHNR; CDR2 reads FQNEAQ (reference sequence).

V usage is TRBV6-1 and J usage is TRBJ2-2; perhaps TRBD2 as D (5 bases). V was trimmed by 6 bases and J by 4 bases, leaving 12 bases between them. Germline lookup yields CDR1 MNHNS and CDR2 SASEGT. This CDR3 is 14 amino acids long. The CDR3 is CASSHRDSTGELFF. CDR3 nucleotide sequence: TGTGCCAGCAGCCATCGGGATTCCACCGGGGAGCTGTTTTTT.

This clonotype has more than one count but fewer than ten. This rearrangement joins TRBV20-1 to TRBJ2-4; 7 positions agree with TRBD2. CDR1 is DFQATT and CDR2 is SNEGSKA in the germline V gene (reference sequence). CDR3 length: 15 amino acids. The junction had 10 bases not matched to a gene; V was cut back by 6 bases and J by 2 bases. CDR3 loop: CSAILAGVTKNIQYF. DNA for the CDR3: TGCAGTGCCATACTTGCGGGAGTCACCAAAAACATTCAGTACTTC.

This clonotype was counted ten times or more. The V call is TRBV20-1, the J call TRBJ1-3; D ambiguous. The CDR3 runs 14 residues. V lost 5 bases and J lost 0, with 11 bases in between. Per germline, CDR1 DFQATT and CDR2 SNEGSKA (reference sequence). The CDR3 region is CSALQRNSGNTIYF. The CDR3 bases are TGCAGTGCTTTACAGCGGAACTCTGGAAACACCATATATTTT.

The chain is built from TRBV20-1 and TRBJ2-4, with 9 bases matching TRBD2. From germline, CDR1 is DFQATT and CDR2 SNEGSKA (reference sequence). The junction had 17 bases not matched to a gene; V was cut back by 1 base and J by 7 bases. The CDR3 length is 18 residues. The CDR3 nucleotides read TGCAGTGCTAGAGCCCCGTCAATAGCGGGGGTCTGGTCTAACATTCAGTACTTC. Its translation is CSARAPSIAGVWSNIQYF.

This clonotype was detected only a few times. This chain uses TRBV20-1 with TRBJ2-3; no reliable D call. The CDR3 loop spans 11 amino acids. Trimming took off 1 base at V and 5 bases at J, with 4 bases between the two ends. Per the germline V gene, CDR1 is DFQATT and CDR2 is SNEGSKA (reference sequence). The CDR3 DNA is TGCAGTGCTAGAGGTATAGATACGCAGTATTTT. Protein sequence: CSARGIDTQYF.

This clonotype has ten or more counts. V gene TRBV28 combines with J gene TRBJ2-2; possibly TRBD2 for D (5 bases). Germline V lookup: CDR1 MDHEN, CDR2 SYDVKM. The CDR3 length is 16 residues. The V end was cut by 3 bases, the J end by 4 bases, with 15 bases between. This CDR3 reads CASSFRRPAGTGELFF. CDR3 nucleotides: TGTGCCAGCAGTTTTCGAAGACCCGCGGGCACCGGGGAGCTGTTTTTT.

The V gene is TRBV3-1, the J gene TRBJ2-3, with D perhaps assigned TRBD1 or TRBD2 (5 bases each). This CDR3 region has 14 residues. CDR1 is LGHDT, CDR2 YNNKEL, per germline (reference sequence). Trimming stripped 3 bases from V and 5 bases from J, with 12 bases between. The CDR3 DNA reads as TGTGCCAGCAGCCACCTGTGGGACCGAGATACGCAGTATTTT. Protein: CASSHLWDRDTQYF.

The count of this clonotype is one. The rearrangement joins TRBV20-1 to TRBJ2-3; D could derive from TRBD1 or TRBD2 (6 bases each). V dropped 1 base and J dropped 4 bases, with 12 bases sitting between them. Germline CDR1 DFQATT, CDR2 SNEGSKA (reference sequence). CDR3 length: 14 residues. The DNA for the CDR3 is TGCAGTGCTAGAGTAGGGGGGAGCCCAGATACGCAGTATTTT. It translates to CSARVGGSPDTQYF.

This clonotype was seen a few times. The chain has TRBV7-2 and TRBJ2-1; 11 bases map to TRBD2. The germline V gene encodes CDR1 SGHTA and CDR2 FQGNSA. The CDR3 sequence is 16 residues long. With V trimmed by 3 bases and J by 10 bases, 11 bases remained unmatched. DNA for the CDR3: TGTGCCAGCAGCTTTGCTACTAGCGGGAGAATCGGCGAGCAGTTCTTC. The encoded protein is CASSFATSGRIGEQFF. Drawing the rest from reference TRBV7-2 and TRBJ2-1, the complete variable domain is GAGVSQSPSNKVTEKGKDVELRCDPISGHTALYWYRQSLGQGLEFLIYFQGNSAPDKSGLPSDRFSAERTGGSVSTLTIQRTQQEDSAVYLCASSFATSGRIGEQFFGPGTRLTVL.

This clonotype appeared a few times. The V call is TRBV27, the J call TRBJ2-7, with a tentative D call TRBD1 (5 bases). This CDR3 spans 14 amino acids. V dropped 5 bases and J dropped 2 bases, with 13 bases sitting between them. CDR1 and CDR2 from the germline V gene are MNHEY and SMNVEV (reference sequence). The CDR3 loop is CASSQWTSAYEQYF. The DNA of the CDR3 is TGTGCCAGCAGTCAATGGACATCCGCCTACGAGCAGTACTTC.

This chain joins TRBV28 and TRBJ2-1; D gene uncertain. The V end was cut by 4 bases, the J end by 5 bases, with 9 bases between. Germline V gene sequence: CDR1 MDHEN, CDR2 SYDVKM. The CDR3 is 13 amino acids. This chain's CDR3 is CASSSPPHNEQFF. DNA for the CDR3: TGTGCCAGCAGTTCCCCTCCTCACAATGAGCAGTTCTTC.

The chain uses TRBV20-1 and TRBJ2-5, with 8 bases lining up with TRBD2. V lost 7 bases and J lost 4; bases outside the gene matches: 11. The germline V gene has CDR1 DFQATT and CDR2 SNEGSKA (reference sequence). The CDR3 is made up of 14 amino acids. The CDR3 spells CSDRRGAHGETQYF. CDR3 nucleotide sequence: TGCAGTGATAGGCGGGGGGCCCATGGAGAGACCCAGTACTTC.

Notes on this clonotype: The CDR3 does not close with the conserved phenylalanine or tryptophan, likely indicating a read error. The rearrangement links TRBV12-3 or TRBV12-4 to TRBJ2-3; D might be TRBD2 (6 bases). The CDR3 extends over 14 amino acids. With 2 bases removed from V and 1 base from J, the gap between germline ends came to 7 bases. CDR3 sequence (DNA): TGTGCCAGCAGTTTATTAGCGGGCACAGATACGCAGTATTCT. Translating gives CASSLLAGTDTQYS.

J is TRBJ2-4 and V is TRBV20-1, with D unclear. V dropped 5 bases and J dropped 0 bases, with 11 bases sitting between them. Germline CDR1 is DFQATT and CDR2 is SNEGSKA (reference sequence). The CDR3 totals 14 residues. In DNA form, the CDR3 reads TGCAGTGCTCCCGACTTGCTAGCCAAAAACATTCAGTACTTC. Its protein is CSAPDLLAKNIQYF.

V usage is TRBV10-3 and J usage is TRBJ2-3; TRBD2 matches at 9 bases. The CDR3 runs to 15 residues. Germline loops: CDR1 ENHRY, CDR2 SYGVKD. Losses at the gene ends were 5 bases for V and 0 bases for J; bases not matched to a gene: 3. CDR3 DNA: TGTGCCATCAGTCGACTAGCGGCTAGCACAGATACGCAGTATTTT. Translated, it gives CAISRLAASTDTQYF.

The chain has TRBV7-2 and TRBJ2-7, with 8 bases identical to TRBD2. The length of the CDR3 is 15 residues. The ends lost 2 bases at V and 3 bases at J; junction bases unmatched: 6. CDR1 and CDR2 from the germline V gene are SGHTA and FQGNSA. For the CDR3, the DNA is TGTGCCAGCAGCTTACGGGGGAGCGGGGGCTACGAGCAGTACTTC. The encoded protein is CASSLRGSGGYEQYF.

The rearrangement uses TRBV9 and TRBJ2-1; 7 bases are a match to TRBD2. V dropped 2 bases and J dropped 2; count of bases not matched to a gene: 7. Germline V lookup: CDR1 SGDLS, CDR2 YYNGEE. The CDR3 consists of 16 residues. The CDR3 spells CASSVRAGVPYNEQFF. CDR3 in DNA: TGTGCCAGCAGCGTGAGGGCGGGAGTCCCCTACAATGAGCAGTTCTTC.

The chain is built from TRBV4-1 and TRBJ2-7, with D possibly TRBD2 on 5 matching bases. The CDR3 totals 15 residues. The germline CDR1 and CDR2 sequences are MGHRA and YSYEKL. V was trimmed by 3 bases and J by 3 bases, leaving 15 bases between them. The CDR3 DNA is TGCGCCAGCAGCCACGGGGAACTGCCGCTCTACGAGCAGTACTTC. It translates to CASSHGELPLYEQYF.